The source of this T cell receptor (beta chain) is a study of control samples from healthy donors and cancer patients. Looked up from germline, CDR1 is MNHNY and CDR2 is SVGAGI (reference sequence). The CDR3 covers 15 residues. V was pared by 6 bases and J by 2 bases, with 13 bases between. TCRdb keeps only in-frame clones here, not all; method: immunoSEQ multiplex PCR. The sample has more than 100,000 clones, roughly 91% seen once. The rearrangement uses TRBV6-6 and TRBJ2-2; TRBD1 might be the D (7 bases). This clonotype was sampled from a man aged 45-65 years with head and neck cancer. The specimen sequenced was PBMCs. The CDR3 region is CASREGQINTGELFF. The CDR3 region has the DNA TGTGCCAGCAGGGAGGGACAGATAAACACCGGGGAGCTGTTTTTT.